Listed below are T cell receptor beta chains from one sample, sequenced in a study of blood T cell repertoires in COVID-19. The data were produced by immunoSEQ multiplex PCR, yet TCRdb's version contains in-frame clones alone and is incomplete. The sample has roughly 62,000 clones; over 80% are singletons. The sequenced sample was peripheral blood. These receptors originate from a young man with COVID-19, enrolled during active disease. The CDR3 runs from the conserved cysteine through the conserved F or W. A D gene is named only where the DNA matches it firmly. Where a row states a size, it is once, few, many or the class of an expanded clone; other rows omit it.

CDR3nt: TGTGCCACCAGTGATGGTGAACAGGGGGCGTTAGAGACCCAGTACTTC
CDR3aa: CATSDGEQGALETQYF
abundance: once
v_gene: TRBV24-1
d_gene: TRBD1
j_gene: TRBJ2-5

CDR3nt: TGCGCCAGCAGCTTGGGGACAGGCCGATCTGGGGCCAACGTCCTGACTTTC
CDR3aa: CASSLGTGRSGANVLTF
abundance: .
v_gene: TRBV5-1
d_gene: TRBD1
j_gene: TRBJ2-6

CDR3nt: TGTGCCAGCAGCTTGGCTTGGGGAGGCGCTGAAGCTTTCTTT
CDR3aa: CASSLAWGGAEAFF
abundance: .
v_gene: TRBV5-4
d_gene: .
j_gene: TRBJ1-1

CDR3nt: TGTGCCAGCAGTTACAGTTCCTACGAGCAGTACTTC
CDR3aa: CASSYSSYEQYF
abundance: .
v_gene: TRBV12-3/TRBV12-4
d_gene: .
j_gene: TRBJ2-7

CDR3nt: TGTGCCAGCTCACCGGCGGACTCTGGAAACACCATATATTTT
CDR3aa: CASSPADSGNTIYF
abundance: .
v_gene: TRBV18
d_gene: .
j_gene: TRBJ1-3

CDR3nt: TGTGCCAGCAGTTTGGCGACAGGGCGCACTCAGCCCCAGCATTTT
CDR3aa: CASSLATGRTQPQHF
abundance: once
v_gene: TRBV28
d_gene: TRBD1
j_gene: TRBJ1-5

CDR3nt: TGTGCCAGCAGCTCGGGACTAGCGTCCGATACGCAGTATTTT
CDR3aa: CASSSGLASDTQYF
abundance: .
v_gene: TRBV13
d_gene: TRBD2
j_gene: TRBJ2-3

CDR3nt: TGTGCCTGGGGACTAGCGGGGATGTCTTTCGAGCAGTACTTC
CDR3aa: CAWGLAGMSFEQYF
abundance: once
v_gene: TRBV30
d_gene: TRBD2
j_gene: TRBJ2-7

CDR3nt: TGTGCCAGCAGTGCTCAACAGGGCGGGCAGTTCTTC
CDR3aa: CASSAQQGGQFF
abundance: .
v_gene: TRBV2
d_gene: .
j_gene: TRBJ2-1

CDR3nt: TGTGCCAGCACTGTGTCTAGCATATTCGGCGAGCAGTACTTC
CDR3aa: CASTVSSIFGEQYF
abundance: .
v_gene: TRBV6-6
d_gene: .
j_gene: TRBJ2-7

CDR3nt: TGTGCCTGGAGTTCCGGGGAGGCGGAAAAAGAGCAGTACTTC
CDR3aa: CAWSSGEAEKEQYF
abundance: .
v_gene: TRBV30
d_gene: .
j_gene: TRBJ2-7

CDR3nt: TGTGCCTGGAGTGTTGGCGGGGGCCAGCATTTT
CDR3aa: CAWSVGGGQHF
abundance: once
v_gene: TRBV30
d_gene: .
j_gene: TRBJ1-5

CDR3nt: TGTGCCACCAGTGAGAGATTGAATCAGCCCCAGCATTTT
CDR3aa: CATSERLNQPQHF
abundance: .
v_gene: TRBV24-1
d_gene: .
j_gene: TRBJ1-5

CDR3nt: TGTGCCAGCAGTGCTACAGGGCGACTAGCCAAAAACATTCAGTACTTC
CDR3aa: CASSATGRLAKNIQYF
abundance: .
v_gene: TRBV28
d_gene: .
j_gene: TRBJ2-4

CDR3nt: TGTGCCAGCAGCGGGGCTTCTGGAAACACCATATATTTT
CDR3aa: CASSGASGNTIYF
abundance: .
v_gene: TRBV9
d_gene: .
j_gene: TRBJ1-3

CDR3nt: TGTGCCAGCAGCTCGGGACTAGCGGGAGACCCCAGGGCCCAGTACTTC
CDR3aa: CASSSGLAGDPRAQYF
abundance: .
v_gene: TRBV5-6
d_gene: TRBD2
j_gene: TRBJ2-5

CDR3nt: TGTGCCAGCACTATACTAGCGGATACAGATACGCAGTATTTT
CDR3aa: CASTILADTDTQYF
abundance: .
v_gene: TRBV2
d_gene: TRBD2
j_gene: TRBJ2-3

CDR3nt: TGTGCCAGCAATTCCGGGACAGCGTATCCTTATCTGTTTTTT
CDR3aa: CASNSGTAYPYLFF
abundance: .
v_gene: TRBV6-5
d_gene: TRBD1
j_gene: TRBJ1-4

CDR3nt: TGTGCCAGCAGCTTATACAACGAAAAACTGTTTTTT
CDR3aa: CASSLYNEKLFF
abundance: .
v_gene: TRBV11-2
d_gene: .
j_gene: TRBJ1-4

CDR3nt: TGTGCCAGCAGCGACGGGACAGCGTATGGCTACACCTTC
CDR3aa: CASSDGTAYGYTF
abundance: .
v_gene: TRBV9
d_gene: TRBD1
j_gene: TRBJ1-2

CDR3nt: TGTGCCAGCAGTTTAAACCGGGGGGGCTACACCTTC
CDR3aa: CASSLNRGGYTF
abundance: .
v_gene: TRBV28
d_gene: .
j_gene: TRBJ1-2

CDR3nt: TGCGCCAGCAGCTTTGGACTGGGAGGGACTGAAGCTTTCTTT
CDR3aa: CASSFGLGGTEAFF
abundance: .
v_gene: TRBV4-1
d_gene: .
j_gene: TRBJ1-1

CDR3nt: TGTGCCAGCACCTCAGCGGGAGGCCTCTCCTACGAGCAGTACTTC
CDR3aa: CASTSAGGLSYEQYF
abundance: .
v_gene: TRBV3-1/TRBV3-2
d_gene: TRBD2
j_gene: TRBJ2-7

CDR3nt: TGTGCCAGCAGCCAAGAGGTCCCAGGGAACTCTGGAAACACCATATATTTT
CDR3aa: CASSQEVPGNSGNTIYF
abundance: .
v_gene: TRBV14
d_gene: .
j_gene: TRBJ1-3

CDR3nt: TGCGCCAGCAGTTCCAGGGTCCACTCCTATAATTCACCCCTCCACTTT
CDR3aa: CASSSRVHSYNSPLHF
abundance: .
v_gene: TRBV4-1
d_gene: .
j_gene: TRBJ1-6

CDR3nt: TGCGCCAGCAGCTTGGGGCAGTTCAATTCACCCCTCCACTTT
CDR3aa: CASSLGQFNSPLHF
abundance: .
v_gene: TRBV5-1
d_gene: .
j_gene: TRBJ1-6

CDR3nt: TGTGCCAGCAGCTTAGGGGGGGGAGGGAACAATGAGCAGTTCTTC
CDR3aa: CASSLGGGGNNEQFF
abundance: .
v_gene: TRBV7-2
d_gene: TRBD2
j_gene: TRBJ2-1

CDR3nt: TGTGCCAGTAGTATTGCAGTCGGAGGGAACACTGAAGCTTTCTTT
CDR3aa: CASSIAVGGNTEAFF
abundance: .
v_gene: TRBV19
d_gene: .
j_gene: TRBJ1-1

CDR3nt: TGTGCCAGCAGCTATGGGGGACTAGCGGGAAACGGGGAGACCCAGTACTTC
CDR3aa: CASSYGGLAGNGETQYF
abundance: .
v_gene: TRBV21-1
d_gene: .
j_gene: TRBJ2-5

CDR3nt: TGTGCCAGCAGTGCGACTAGCGGGATCTACGAGCAGTACTTC
CDR3aa: CASSATSGIYEQYF
abundance: .
v_gene: TRBV6-6
d_gene: TRBD2
j_gene: TRBJ2-7

CDR3nt: TGTGCCAGCGGTAAGCGGACCACAGATACGCAGTATTTT
CDR3aa: CASGKRTTDTQYF
abundance: few
v_gene: TRBV9
d_gene: .
j_gene: TRBJ2-3

CDR3nt: TGTGCCAGCAGTCTGGGAGCGACAGGGGGAGATGGCTACACCTTC
CDR3aa: CASSLGATGGDGYTF
abundance: .
v_gene: TRBV7-8
d_gene: TRBD1
j_gene: TRBJ1-2

CDR3nt: TGTGCCAGCAGCCCTTCCGGACAGAACAATGAGCAGTTCTTC
CDR3aa: CASSPSGQNNEQFF
abundance: .
v_gene: TRBV5-4
d_gene: .
j_gene: TRBJ2-1

CDR3nt: TGTGCCAGCAGCCAAGGACTGGGACAGGGTGGCCAGCCCCAGCATTTT
CDR3aa: CASSQGLGQGGQPQHF
abundance: .
v_gene: TRBV3-1/TRBV3-2
d_gene: TRBD1
j_gene: TRBJ1-5

CDR3nt: TGTGCCAGCAGCTCTTCGAACACTGAAGCTTTCTTT
CDR3aa: CASSSSNTEAFF
abundance: .
v_gene: TRBV11-3
d_gene: .
j_gene: TRBJ1-1

CDR3nt: TGTGCCAGCAGCCCGTCCGGGGCAGGGAGGGACGAGCAGTACTTC
CDR3aa: CASSPSGAGRDEQYF
abundance: .
v_gene: TRBV14
d_gene: TRBD2
j_gene: TRBJ2-7

CDR3nt: TGCGCCAGCAGCAGCGGTTGGGAGCAGTTCTTC
CDR3aa: CASSSGWEQFF
abundance: once
v_gene: TRBV5-1
d_gene: .
j_gene: TRBJ2-1